These 5 T cell receptor beta chains originate from one sample sequenced in a study of response to subunit inactivated influenza vaccine (dated by TCRdb to between 2018 and 2020). The library was made by RT-PCR. Data came from an Illumina HiSeq 2500. TCRdb ran its own pipeline on the public reads, namely fastp trimming at Q25 and MiXCR clone calling, and kept in-frame beta chains. Duplicate CDR3 protein sequences are folded into a single record with the most common DNA and genes. In this sample the table shows about 780,000 distinct CDR3 sequences, less than 20% of which occur a single time. The top ten constitute 11% of the sample. The sample was PBMCs from blood, taken approximately 5 days after vaccination. These receptors were obtained from a man in his fifties who received an inactivated influenza vaccine. Donor details come from another sample of the same person, matched by shared clones.

The rearrangement uses TRBV5-1 and TRBJ2-1, with a tentative D call TRBD1 (6 bases). CDR3 size: 15 residues. The V end was cut by 5 bases, the J end by 0 bases, with 12 bases between. CDR1 and CDR2 from the germline V gene are SGHRS and YFSETQ. The CDR3 sequence: CASSRDTRSYNEQFF. The CDR3 region has the DNA TGCGCCAGCAGTAGGGACACCCGCTCCTACAATGAGCAGTTCTTC. The variable domain in full, completed from reference TRBV5-1 and TRBJ2-1, reads KAGVTQTPRYLIKTRGQQVTLSCSPISGHRSVSWYQQTPGQGLQFLFEYFSETQRNKGNFPGRFSGRQFSNSRSEMNVSTLELGDSALYLCASSRDTRSYNEQFFGPGTRLTVL.

V gene TRBV7-6 combines with J gene TRBJ2-1, with 9 bases matching TRBD1. The length of the CDR3 is 15 residues. Trimming at V came to 5 bases and at J to 4 bases, leaving 6 bases not matched to a gene. Germline V CDR1 and CDR2: SGHVS, FNYEAQ. The CDR3 loop reads CASSLSTGGYNEQFF. In DNA, the CDR3 is TGTGCCAGCAGCCTTTCGACAGGGGGTTACAATGAGCAGTTCTTC.

This clonotype was found a few times. The rearrangement links TRBV7-9 to TRBJ2-3, with 8 bases fitting TRBD1. The CDR3 has 14 residues. CDR1 and CDR2 (germline): SEHNR, FQNEAQ (reference sequence). Germline trimming cut 5 bases from V and 6 bases from J; bases unmatched to any gene: 7. CDR3 residues: CASSPRQGSDTQYF. DNA for the CDR3: TGTGCCAGCAGCCCTCGACAGGGGTCGGATACGCAGTATTTT.

The chain links TRBV2 to TRBJ1-5; 8 bases line up with TRBD1. The CDR3 has 16 amino acids. Germline V CDR1 and CDR2: SNHLY, FYNNEI. V lost 3 bases and J lost 1; bases outside the gene matches: 5. CDR3 bases: TGTGCCAGCAGTGATCGGTACAGGGGGAGCAATCAGCCCCAGCATTTT. It encodes CASSDRYRGSNQPQHF.

This clonotype was recorded many times. The V gene is TRBV29-1, the J gene TRBJ1-1, with TRBD1 matching 7 bases. The junction had 6 bases not matched to a gene; V was cut back by 7 bases and J by 7 bases. CDR3 length equals 11 residues. From germline, CDR1 is SQVTM and CDR2 ANQGSEA. The DNA of the CDR3 is TGCAGCGCCCAGGACAGGAATGAAGCTTTCTTT. The encoded protein is CSAQDRNEAFF.